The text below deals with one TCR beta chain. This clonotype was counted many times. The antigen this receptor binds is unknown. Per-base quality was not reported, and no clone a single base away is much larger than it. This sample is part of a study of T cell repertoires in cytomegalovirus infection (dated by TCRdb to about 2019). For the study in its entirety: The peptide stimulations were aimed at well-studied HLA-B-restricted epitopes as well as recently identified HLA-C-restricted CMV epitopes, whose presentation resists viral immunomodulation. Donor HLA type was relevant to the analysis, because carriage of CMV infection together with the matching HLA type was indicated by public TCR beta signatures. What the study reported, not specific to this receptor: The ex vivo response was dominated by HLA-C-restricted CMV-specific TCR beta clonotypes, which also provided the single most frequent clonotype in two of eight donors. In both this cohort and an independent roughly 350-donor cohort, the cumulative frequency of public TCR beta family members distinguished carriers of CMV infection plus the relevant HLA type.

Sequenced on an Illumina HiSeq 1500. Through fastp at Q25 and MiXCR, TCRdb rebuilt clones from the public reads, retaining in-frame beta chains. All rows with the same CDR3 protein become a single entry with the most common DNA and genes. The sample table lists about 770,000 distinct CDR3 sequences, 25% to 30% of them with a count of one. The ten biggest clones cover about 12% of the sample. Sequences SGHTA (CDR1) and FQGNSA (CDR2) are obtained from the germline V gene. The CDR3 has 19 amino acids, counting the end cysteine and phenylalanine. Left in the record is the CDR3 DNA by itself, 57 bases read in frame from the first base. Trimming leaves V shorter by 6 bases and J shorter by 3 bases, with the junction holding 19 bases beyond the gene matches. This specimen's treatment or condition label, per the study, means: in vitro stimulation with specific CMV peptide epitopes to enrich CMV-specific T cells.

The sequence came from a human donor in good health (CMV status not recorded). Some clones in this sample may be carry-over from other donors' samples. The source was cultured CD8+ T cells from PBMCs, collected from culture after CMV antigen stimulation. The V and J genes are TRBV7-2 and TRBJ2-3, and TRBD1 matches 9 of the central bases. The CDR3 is CASSFIPPSGTGFTDTQYF. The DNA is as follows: TGTGCCAGCAGTTTTATCCCTCCTTCCGGGACAGGGTTTACAGATACGCAGTATTTT.